This T cell receptor (beta chain) stems from a study of cytomegalovirus exposure and HLA in healthy donors. Study-wide results and limits: Roughly uniform sequencing depth across donors was assumed, possibly incorrectly.

All the people who gave samples were healthy bone marrow donors. This CDR3 has 13 residues. V gave up 5 bases and J gave up 5 bases; unmatched junction bases: 6. Germline CDR1 SQVTM, CDR2 ANQGSEA. Notes on this clone: Its antigen remains unidentified.

The primer mix had 60 Vbeta and 13 Jbeta primers. TCRdb keeps only in-frame clones here, not all; method: immunoSEQ multiplex PCR. This repertoire shows under 170,000 clones, roughly 77% found once; its top ten account for roughly 4%. What was sequenced was PBMCs. This TCR was sampled from a human donor in good health. The V call is TRBV29-1, the J call TRBJ2-7, with 10 bases fitting TRBD1. CDR3 in amino acids: CSVPGTGVHEQYF. CDR3 bases: TGCAGCGTTCCCGGGACAGGGGTCCACGAGCAGTACTTC.